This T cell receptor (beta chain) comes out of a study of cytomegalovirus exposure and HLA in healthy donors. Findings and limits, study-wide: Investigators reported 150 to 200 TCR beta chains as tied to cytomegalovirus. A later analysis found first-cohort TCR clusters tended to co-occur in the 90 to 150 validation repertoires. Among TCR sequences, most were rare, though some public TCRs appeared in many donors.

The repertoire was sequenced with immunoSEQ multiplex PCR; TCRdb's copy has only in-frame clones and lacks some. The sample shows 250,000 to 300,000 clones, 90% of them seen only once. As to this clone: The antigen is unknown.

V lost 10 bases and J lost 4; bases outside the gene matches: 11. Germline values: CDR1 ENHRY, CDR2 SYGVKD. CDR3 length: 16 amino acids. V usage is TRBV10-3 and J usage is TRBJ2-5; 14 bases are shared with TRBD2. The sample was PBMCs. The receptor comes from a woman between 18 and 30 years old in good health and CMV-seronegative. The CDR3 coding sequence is TGTGCCACCTCCCCGGGACTAGCGGGGGCTGCAGAGACCCAGTACTTC. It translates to CATSPGLAGAAETQYF.